This TCR beta chain stems from a study of control samples from healthy donors and cancer patients. Profiled with immunoSEQ multiplex PCR; TCRdb holds only in-frame clones, not every one. The sample shows roughly 150,000 clones, around nine tenths of them seen only once. The receptor comes from a man between 18 and 35 years old in good health. What was sequenced was blood.

The CDR3 sequence: CASSPPSYNEQFF. The CDR3 DNA follows: TGTGCCAGCTCACCACCCTCCTACAATGAGCAGTTCTTC. The chain combines TRBV18 with TRBJ2-1; D is uncertain. The CDR3 is 13 amino acids. V was clipped by 0 bases and J by 0 bases, with 0 bases between them. The germline V gene encodes CDR1 KGHSH and CDR2 LQKENI.